This T cell receptor (beta chain) was profiled in a study of T cell responses to AZD1222 COVID-19 vaccine. Findings and limits, study-wide: Two AZD1222 doses significantly raised spike-specific TCR breadth and depth over controls.

As concerns this clone: Its antigen is unknown.

Germline lookup yields CDR1 SNHLY and CDR2 FYNNEI. This CDR3 contains 13 residues. Losses at the gene ends were 9 bases for V and 6 bases for J; bases not matched to a gene: 9. Measured with immunoSEQ multiplex PCR; TCRdb has only the in-frame clones, and not every one. This sample yields 110,000 or so clones, of which around 80% are seen a single time; 5% belongs to the top ten. The rearrangement links TRBV2 to TRBJ2-3, with 7 positions matching TRBD2. This clonotype was obtained from an adult in good health. Source: peripheral blood, taken on day 0 of AZD1222 vaccination. CDR3 in DNA: TGTGCCAGTGGGGGAGGGGTGGAGGATACGCAGTATTTT. As protein: CASGGGVEDTQYF.